The rows below give T cell receptor beta chains drawn from one sample of a study of human T cells and chemical hapten exposure. One entry per CDR3 protein results from TCRdb running MiXCR on the RACE reads. Seen here are about 190,000 distinct CDR3 sequences, 24% observed once, and the top ten hold 2% to 3%. This sample comprised whole blood, obtained in connection with sensitization to the hapten diphenylcyclopropenone (DPC). All receptors derive from a middle-aged woman with alopecia areata. Some clones in this sample may be carry-over from other donors' samples. Both conserved end residues are part of each CDR3. The order of the fields is V gene, J gene, CDR3 length, CDR3 protein.

v_call: TRBV10-3
j_call: TRBJ2-7
cdr3_length: 16
cdr3_aa: CATTGTSGGSSYEQYF

v_call: TRBV5-1
j_call: TRBJ2-1
cdr3_length: 13
cdr3_aa: CASSLGGINEQFF

v_call: TRBV13
j_call: TRBJ2-3
cdr3_length: 14
cdr3_aa: CASSLGPRTDTQYF

v_call: TRBV6-2/TRBV6-3
j_call: TRBJ1-5
cdr3_length: 13
cdr3_aa: CASTQGHSQPQHF

v_call: TRBV6-5
j_call: TRBJ1-2
cdr3_length: 13
cdr3_aa: CASSYSNGGGYTF

v_call: TRBV12-3/TRBV12-4
j_call: TRBJ2-3
cdr3_length: 14
cdr3_aa: CASSRTENTDTQYF

v_call: TRBV12-3/TRBV12-4
j_call: TRBJ2-7
cdr3_length: 13
cdr3_aa: CASRSRILLEQYF

v_call: TRBV28
j_call: TRBJ2-2
cdr3_length: 14
cdr3_aa: CASSFDGDTGELFF

v_call: TRBV6-5
j_call: TRBJ1-1
cdr3_length: 13
cdr3_aa: CASTRAGGTEAFF

v_call: TRBV29-1
j_call: TRBJ2-7
cdr3_length: 15
cdr3_aa: CSALTSGGFSYEQYF

v_call: TRBV14
j_call: TRBJ2-7
cdr3_length: 13
cdr3_aa: CASSRGQNYEQYF

v_call: TRBV4-3
j_call: TRBJ1-2
cdr3_length: 15
cdr3_aa: CASSQVVRGGGGYTF

v_call: TRBV29-1
j_call: TRBJ2-7
cdr3_length: 12
cdr3_aa: CSGGGPQNEQYF

v_call: TRBV9
j_call: TRBJ2-2
cdr3_length: 16
cdr3_aa: CASSSTSGRITGELFF

v_call: TRBV7-3
j_call: TRBJ1-6
cdr3_length: 16
cdr3_aa: CASSLTPGATNSPLHF

v_call: TRBV27
j_call: TRBJ2-7
cdr3_length: 14
cdr3_aa: CASSLKGQGYEQYF

v_call: TRBV6-2/TRBV6-3
j_call: TRBJ2-1
cdr3_length: 12
cdr3_aa: CASSYSDRGEFF

v_call: TRBV29-1
j_call: TRBJ2-1
cdr3_length: 17
cdr3_aa: CSVEGTNLAGAYNEQFF

v_call: TRBV7-9
j_call: TRBJ2-1
cdr3_length: 14
cdr3_aa: CASSASGGYNEQFF

v_call: TRBV5-6
j_call: TRBJ2-7
cdr3_length: 16
cdr3_aa: CASSQEDGQSSYEQYF

v_call: TRBV3-1
j_call: TRBJ2-2
cdr3_length: 14
cdr3_aa: CASSLSGITGELFF

v_call: TRBV20-1
j_call: TRBJ2-1
cdr3_length: 12
cdr3_aa: CSVTRGRNEQFF

v_call: TRBV10-3
j_call: TRBJ2-5
cdr3_length: 15
cdr3_aa: CAIGGGANYQETQYF

v_call: TRBV29-1
j_call: TRBJ2-5
cdr3_length: 12
cdr3_aa: CSVEIPPGTQYF

v_call: TRBV20-1
j_call: TRBJ2-1
cdr3_length: 15
cdr3_aa: CSATIAGGSYNEQFF

v_call: TRBV2
j_call: TRBJ1-5
cdr3_length: 16
cdr3_aa: CASSLRRGHGNQPQHF

v_call: TRBV11-2
j_call: TRBJ2-7
cdr3_length: 14
cdr3_aa: CASRRGQASYEQYF

v_call: TRBV7-2
j_call: TRBJ2-7
cdr3_length: 13
cdr3_aa: CASSSRGSYEQYF

v_call: TRBV14
j_call: TRBJ1-1
cdr3_length: 13
cdr3_aa: CASSQGFNTEAFF

v_call: TRBV9
j_call: TRBJ2-3
cdr3_length: 17
cdr3_aa: CASSERLAGGRTDTQYF

v_call: TRBV7-2
j_call: TRBJ1-2
cdr3_length: 13
cdr3_aa: CASSPPPVYGYTF

v_call: TRBV7-2
j_call: TRBJ1-2
cdr3_length: 12
cdr3_aa: CASSLAGDSYTF

v_call: TRBV7-9
j_call: TRBJ2-4
cdr3_length: 16
cdr3_aa: CASSLAAGHAKNIQYF

v_call: TRBV20-1
j_call: TRBJ2-5
cdr3_length: 13
cdr3_aa: CSASSAVQETQYF

v_call: TRBV9
j_call: TRBJ2-3
cdr3_length: 15
cdr3_aa: CASSVGAPSTDTQYF

v_call: TRBV20-1
j_call: TRBJ2-2
cdr3_length: 18
cdr3_aa: CSARDGRTSGSGTGELFF

v_call: TRBV7-9
j_call: TRBJ2-1
cdr3_length: 15
cdr3_aa: CASTPPELPYNEQFF

v_call: TRBV7-2
j_call: TRBJ2-7
cdr3_length: 19
cdr3_aa: CASSLHSPLTSNIDYEQYF

v_call: TRBV7-9
j_call: TRBJ2-1
cdr3_length: 14
cdr3_aa: CASSLPTGPNEQFF

v_call: TRBV4-3
j_call: TRBJ2-3
cdr3_length: 17
cdr3_aa: CASSKTPAGTTPDTQYF

v_call: TRBV6-1
j_call: TRBJ1-2
cdr3_length: 13
cdr3_aa: CASSHGRGYGYTF

v_call: TRBV4-2
j_call: TRBJ1-4
cdr3_length: 15
cdr3_aa: CASSHGGATNEKLFF

v_call: TRBV6-1
j_call: TRBJ2-6
cdr3_length: 15
cdr3_aa: CASSEDSSGANVLTF

v_call: TRBV10-3
j_call: TRBJ1-5
cdr3_length: 13
cdr3_aa: CATRDRGRQPQHF

v_call: TRBV6-2/TRBV6-3
j_call: TRBJ2-1
cdr3_length: 11
cdr3_aa: CASSPNNEQFF

v_call: TRBV12-3/TRBV12-4
j_call: TRBJ2-1
cdr3_length: 12
cdr3_aa: CASSLGAPEQFF

v_call: TRBV20-1
j_call: TRBJ2-1
cdr3_length: 16
cdr3_aa: CSATRWTSGRAGLQFF

v_call: TRBV20-1
j_call: TRBJ2-7
cdr3_length: 13
cdr3_aa: CSASSDREWEQYF

v_call: TRBV29-1
j_call: TRBJ2-7
cdr3_length: 13
cdr3_aa: CSVRTGLGYEQYF

v_call: TRBV6-5
j_call: TRBJ2-7
cdr3_length: 15
cdr3_aa: CASSYEGQGAGEQCF

v_call: TRBV10-3
j_call: TRBJ2-1
cdr3_length: 13
cdr3_aa: CAIRSPGLVKWFF